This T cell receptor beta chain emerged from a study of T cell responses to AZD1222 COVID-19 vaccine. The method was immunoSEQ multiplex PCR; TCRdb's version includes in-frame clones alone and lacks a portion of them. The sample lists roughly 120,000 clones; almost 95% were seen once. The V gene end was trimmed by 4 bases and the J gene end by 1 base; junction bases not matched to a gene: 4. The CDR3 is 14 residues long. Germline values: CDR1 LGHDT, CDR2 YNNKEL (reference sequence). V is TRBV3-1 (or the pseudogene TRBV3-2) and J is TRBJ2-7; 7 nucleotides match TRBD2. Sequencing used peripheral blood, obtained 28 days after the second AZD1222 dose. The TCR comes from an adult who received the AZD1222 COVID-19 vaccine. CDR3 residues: CASSPGTTSYEQYF. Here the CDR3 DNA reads TGTGCCAGCAGCCCCGGGACTACTTCCTACGAGCAGTACTTC.